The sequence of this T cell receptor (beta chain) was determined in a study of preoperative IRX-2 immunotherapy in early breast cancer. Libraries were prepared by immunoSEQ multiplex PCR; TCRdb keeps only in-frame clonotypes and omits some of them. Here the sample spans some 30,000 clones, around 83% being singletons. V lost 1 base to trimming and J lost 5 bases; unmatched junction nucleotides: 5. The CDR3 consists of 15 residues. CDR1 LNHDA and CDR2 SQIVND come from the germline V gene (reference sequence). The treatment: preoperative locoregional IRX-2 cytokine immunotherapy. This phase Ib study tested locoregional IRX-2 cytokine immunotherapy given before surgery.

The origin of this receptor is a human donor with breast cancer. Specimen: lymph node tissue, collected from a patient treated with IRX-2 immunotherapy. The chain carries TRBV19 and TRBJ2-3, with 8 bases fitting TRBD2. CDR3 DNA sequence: TGTGCCAGTAGTATAGGTTTAGCGGGAATAGATACGCAGTATTTT. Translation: CASSIGLAGIDTQYF.